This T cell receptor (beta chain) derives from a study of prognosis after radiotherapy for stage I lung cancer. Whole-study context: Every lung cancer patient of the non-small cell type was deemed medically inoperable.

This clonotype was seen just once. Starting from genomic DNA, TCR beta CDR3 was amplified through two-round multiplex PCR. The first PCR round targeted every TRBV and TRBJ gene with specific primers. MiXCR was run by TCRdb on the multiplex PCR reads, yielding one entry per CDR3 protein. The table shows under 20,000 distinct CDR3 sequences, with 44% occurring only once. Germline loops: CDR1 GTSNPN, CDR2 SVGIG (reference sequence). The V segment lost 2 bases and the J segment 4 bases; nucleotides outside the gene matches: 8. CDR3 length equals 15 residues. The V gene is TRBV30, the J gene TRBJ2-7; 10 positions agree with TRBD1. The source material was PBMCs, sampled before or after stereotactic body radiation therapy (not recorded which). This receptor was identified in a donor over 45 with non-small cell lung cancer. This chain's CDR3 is CAWSLPGQGRYEQYF. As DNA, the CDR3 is TGTGCCTGGAGTTTGCCGGGACAGGGGAGGTACGAGCAGTACTTC.